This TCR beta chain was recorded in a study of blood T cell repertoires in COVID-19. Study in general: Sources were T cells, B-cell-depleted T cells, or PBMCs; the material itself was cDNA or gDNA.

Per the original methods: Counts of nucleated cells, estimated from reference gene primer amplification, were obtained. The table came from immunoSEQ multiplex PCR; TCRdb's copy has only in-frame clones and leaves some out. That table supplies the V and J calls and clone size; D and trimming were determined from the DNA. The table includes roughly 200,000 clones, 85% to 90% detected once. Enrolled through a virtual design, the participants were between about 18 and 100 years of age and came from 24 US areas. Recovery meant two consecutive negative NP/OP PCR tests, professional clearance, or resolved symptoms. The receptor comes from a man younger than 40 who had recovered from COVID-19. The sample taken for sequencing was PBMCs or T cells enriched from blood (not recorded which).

Written as DNA, the CDR3 is TGTGCCAGCAGCTTGGAGCGGGGGAGGGTACAAGAGACCCAGTACTTC. Residues: CASSLERGRVQETQYF. The rearrangement joins TRBV5-5 to TRBJ2-5; 8 positions match TRBD2. CDR1 and CDR2 (germline): SGHKS, YYEKEE (reference sequence). Trimming removed 0 bases from V and 2 bases from J; junction bases left unmatched: 6. The CDR3 is 16 amino acids.